This T cell receptor (beta chain) derives from a study of blood T cell repertoires in COVID-19. Looking at the study overall: COVID-19 samples from acute and convalescent phases originated in the United States, Italy and Spain. T cells, B-cell-depleted T cells, or PBMCs provided the cDNA or gDNA that served as material.

Trimming at V came to 4 bases and at J to 0 bases, leaving 2 bases not matched to a gene. Per the germline V gene, CDR1 is SGHKS and CDR2 is YYEKEE (reference sequence). CDR3 length equals 15 residues. Authors' analysis steps: Estimation of nucleated cell counts relied on the amplification of reference gene primers. Repertoires were generated with immunoSEQ multiplex PCR, while TCRdb's copy carries only in-frame clones and drops some. The V and J calls and clone size come from that table; D and trimming were worked out from the DNA. The data contain about 290,000 clones, around 88% of them seen just once; the ten biggest clones take up about 4.2%.

This receptor was obtained from a middle-aged man with acute or convalescent COVID-19. What was sequenced was peripheral blood. The V call is TRBV5-5, the J call TRBJ2-1, with TRBD2 matching over 9 bases. CDR3 region: CASSLAGSSYNEQFF. CDR3 nucleotides: TGTGCCAGCAGCCTAGCGGGGTCCTCCTACAATGAGCAGTTCTTC. Based on the CDR3 plus reference TRBV5-5 and TRBJ2-1, the full variable domain is DAGVTQSPTHLIKTRGQQVTLRCSPISGHKSVSWYQQVLGQGPQFIFQYYEKEERGRGNFPDRFSARQFPNYSSELNVNALLLGDSALYLCASSLAGSSYNEQFFGPGTRLTVL.